This TCR beta chain is from a study of blood T cell repertoires in COVID-19. In the study overall: PBMCs, B-cell-depleted T cells, or T cells were the source of the cDNA or gDNA that made up the material.

Germline values: CDR1 KGHSH, CDR2 LQKENI. This CDR3 has 17 amino acids. The V end lost 2 bases, the J end lost 2 bases, and 16 bases lay between the germline ends. Assay used: immunoSEQ multiplex PCR; TCRdb lists only in-frame clones, some missing. The table shows about 180,000 clones, with roughly nine tenths occurring only once. This sequence was found in a woman aged 30 to 39 with active or convalescent COVID-19. Source material: peripheral blood. The chain couples TRBV18 to TRBJ2-1; D perhaps matches TRBD2 (5 bases). For the CDR3, the DNA is TGTGCCAGCTCACCAACCGGGAACCCGAGTCCCTACAATGAGCAGTTCTTC. It translates to CASSPTGNPSPYNEQFF.